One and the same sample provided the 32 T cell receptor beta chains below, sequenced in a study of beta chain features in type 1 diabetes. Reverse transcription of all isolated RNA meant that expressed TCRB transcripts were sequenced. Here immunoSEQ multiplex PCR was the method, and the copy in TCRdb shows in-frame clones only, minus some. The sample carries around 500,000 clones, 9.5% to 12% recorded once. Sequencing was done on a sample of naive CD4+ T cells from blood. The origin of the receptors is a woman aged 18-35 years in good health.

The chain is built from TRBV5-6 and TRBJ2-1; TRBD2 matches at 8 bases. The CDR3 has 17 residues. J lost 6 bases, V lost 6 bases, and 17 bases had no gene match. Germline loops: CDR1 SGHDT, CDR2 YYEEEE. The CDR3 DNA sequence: TGTGCCAGCAACGTCGCCGGGAGGGCCAGAATTGCCAATGAGCAGTTCTTC. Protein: CASNVAGRARIANEQFF. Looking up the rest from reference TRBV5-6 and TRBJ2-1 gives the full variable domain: DAGVTQSPTHLIKTRGQQVTLRCSPKSGHDTVSWYQQALGQGPQFIFQYYEEEERQRGNFPDRFSGHQFPNYSSELNVNALLLGDSALYLCASNVAGRARIANEQFFGPGTRLTVL.

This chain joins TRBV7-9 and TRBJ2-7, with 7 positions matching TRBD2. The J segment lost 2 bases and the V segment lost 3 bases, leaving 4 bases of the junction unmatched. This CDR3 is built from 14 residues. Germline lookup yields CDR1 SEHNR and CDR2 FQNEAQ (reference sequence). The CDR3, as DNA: TGTGCCAGCAGCTTTACGGGACTACCCTACGAGCAGTACTTC. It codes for CASSFTGLPYEQYF. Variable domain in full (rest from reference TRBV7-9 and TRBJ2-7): DTGVSQNPRHKITKRGQNVTFRCDPISEHNRLYWYRQTLGQGPEFLTYFQNEAQLEKSRLLSDRFSAERPKGSFSTLEIQRTEQGDSAMYLCASSFTGLPYEQYFGPGTRLTVT.

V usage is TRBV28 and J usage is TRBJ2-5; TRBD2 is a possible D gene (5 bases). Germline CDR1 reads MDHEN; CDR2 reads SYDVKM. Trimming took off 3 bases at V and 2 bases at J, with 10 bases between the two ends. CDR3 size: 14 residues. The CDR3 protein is CASSLTGIQETQYF. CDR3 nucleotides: TGTGCCAGCAGTTTGACCGGGATTCAAGAGACCCAGTACTTC.

CDR3 DNA sequence: TGTGCCAGCAGCCAAGGACAGGGAAACTACGAGCAGTACGTC. As protein: CASSQGQGNYEQYV. The chain joins TRBV7-9 to TRBJ2-7; 8 nucleotides align to TRBD1. Germline trimming cut 5 bases from V and 3 bases from J; bases unmatched to any gene: 6. The CDR3 is 14 residues long. CDR1 is SEHNR, CDR2 FQNEAQ, per germline (reference sequence).

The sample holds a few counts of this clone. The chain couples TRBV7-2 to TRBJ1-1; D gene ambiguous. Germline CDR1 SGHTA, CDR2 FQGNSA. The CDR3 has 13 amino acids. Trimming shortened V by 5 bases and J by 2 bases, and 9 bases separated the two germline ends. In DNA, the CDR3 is TGTGCCAGCAGCCCACCGGTTAACACTGAAGCTTTCTTT. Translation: CASSPPVNTEAFF.

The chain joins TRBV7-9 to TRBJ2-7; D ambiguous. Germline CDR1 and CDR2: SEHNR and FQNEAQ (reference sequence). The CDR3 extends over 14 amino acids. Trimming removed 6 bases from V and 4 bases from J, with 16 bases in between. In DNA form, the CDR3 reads TGTGCCAGCAGGCAGAACTTAGGGTTTTACGAGCAGTACTTC. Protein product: CASRQNLGFYEQYF. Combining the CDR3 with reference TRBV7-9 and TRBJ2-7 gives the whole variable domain DTGVSQNPRHKITKRGQNVTFRCDPISEHNRLYWYRQTLGQGPEFLTYFQNEAQLEKSRLLSDRFSAERPKGSFSTLEIQRTEQGDSAMYLCASRQNLGFYEQYFGPGTRLTVT.

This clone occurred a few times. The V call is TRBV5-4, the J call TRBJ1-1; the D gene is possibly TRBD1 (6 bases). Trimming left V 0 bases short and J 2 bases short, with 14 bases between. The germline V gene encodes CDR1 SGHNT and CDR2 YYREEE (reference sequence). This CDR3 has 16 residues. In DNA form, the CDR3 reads TGTGCCAGCAGCTTGGTACGCCCAGGGGAAAACACTGAAGCTTTCTTT. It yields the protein CASSLVRPGENTEAFF. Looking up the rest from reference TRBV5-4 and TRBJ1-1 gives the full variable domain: ETGVTQSPTHLIKTRGQQVTLRCSSQSGHNTVSWYQQALGQGPQFIFQYYREEENGRGNFPPRFSGLQFPNYSSELNVNALELDDSALYLCASSLVRPGENTEAFFGQGTRLTVV.

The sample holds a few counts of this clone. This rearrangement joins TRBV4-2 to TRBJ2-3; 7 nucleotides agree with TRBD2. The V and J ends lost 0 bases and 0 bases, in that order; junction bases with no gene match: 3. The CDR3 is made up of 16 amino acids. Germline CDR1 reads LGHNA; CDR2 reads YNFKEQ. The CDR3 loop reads CASSQEAGPSTDTQYF. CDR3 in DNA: TGTGCCAGCAGCCAAGAAGCGGGGCCTAGCACAGATACGCAGTATTTT.

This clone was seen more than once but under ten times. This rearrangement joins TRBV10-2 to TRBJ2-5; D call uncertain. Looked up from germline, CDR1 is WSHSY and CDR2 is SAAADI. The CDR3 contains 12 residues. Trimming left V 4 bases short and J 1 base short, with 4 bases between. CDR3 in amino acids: CASSASQETQYF. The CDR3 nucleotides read TGCGCCAGCAGTGCCAGCCAAGAGACCCAGTACTTC.

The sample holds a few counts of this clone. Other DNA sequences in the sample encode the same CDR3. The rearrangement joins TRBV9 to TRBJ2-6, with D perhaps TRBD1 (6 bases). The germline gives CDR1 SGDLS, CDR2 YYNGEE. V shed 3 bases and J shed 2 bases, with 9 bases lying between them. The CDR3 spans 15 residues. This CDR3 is CASSARTAGANVLTF. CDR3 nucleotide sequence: TGTGCCAGCAGCGCAAGGACAGCTGGGGCCAACGTCCTGACTTTC.

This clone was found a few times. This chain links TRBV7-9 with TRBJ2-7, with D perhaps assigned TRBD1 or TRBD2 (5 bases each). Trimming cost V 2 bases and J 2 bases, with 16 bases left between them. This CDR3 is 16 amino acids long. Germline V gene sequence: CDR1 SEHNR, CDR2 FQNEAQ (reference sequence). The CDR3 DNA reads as TGTGCCAGCAGCTTAAGAGTCCGGGACCACGCCTACGAGCAGTACTTC. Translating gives CASSLRVRDHAYEQYF.

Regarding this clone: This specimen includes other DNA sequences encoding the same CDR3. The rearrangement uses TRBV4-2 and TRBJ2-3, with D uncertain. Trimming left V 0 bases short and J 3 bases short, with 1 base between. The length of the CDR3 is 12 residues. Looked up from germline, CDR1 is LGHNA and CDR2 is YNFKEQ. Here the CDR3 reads CASSQETDTQYF. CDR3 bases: TGTGCCAGCAGCCAAGAAACAGATACGCAGTATTTT.

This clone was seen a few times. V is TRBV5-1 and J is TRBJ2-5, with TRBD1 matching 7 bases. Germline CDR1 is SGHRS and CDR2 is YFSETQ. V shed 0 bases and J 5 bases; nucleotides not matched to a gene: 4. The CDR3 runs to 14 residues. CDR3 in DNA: TGCGCCAGCAGCTTGGATACAGGGGTCGAGACCCAGTACTTC. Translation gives CASSLDTGVETQYF.

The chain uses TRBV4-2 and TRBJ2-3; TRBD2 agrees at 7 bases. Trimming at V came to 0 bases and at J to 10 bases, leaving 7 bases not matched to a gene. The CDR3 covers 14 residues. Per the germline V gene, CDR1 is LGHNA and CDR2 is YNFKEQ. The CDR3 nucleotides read TGTGCCAGCAGCCAAGAGAGGGGAGGGTGGGCGCAGTATTTT. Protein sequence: CASSQERGGWAQYF.

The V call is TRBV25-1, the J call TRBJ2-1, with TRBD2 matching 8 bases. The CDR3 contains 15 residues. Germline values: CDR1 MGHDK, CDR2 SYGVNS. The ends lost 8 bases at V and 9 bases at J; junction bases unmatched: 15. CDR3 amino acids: CASALAGPIRGEQFF. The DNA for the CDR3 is TGTGCCAGCGCTCTAGCGGGCCCCATAAGGGGTGAGCAGTTCTTC. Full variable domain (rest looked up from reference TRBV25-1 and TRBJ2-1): EADIYQTPRYLVIGTGKKITLECSQTMGHDKMYWYQQDPGMELHLIHYSYGVNSTEKGDLSSESTVSRIRTEHFPLTLESARPSHTSQYLCASALAGPIRGEQFFGPGTRLTVL.

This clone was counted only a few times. The DNA for the CDR3 is TGTGCCAGCAGTCCCGCAGTAGGGGCAGAGACCCAGTACTTC. The encoded protein is CASSPAVGAETQYF. The chain is built from TRBV2 and TRBJ2-5; D might be TRBD1 (5 bases). This CDR3 is 14 amino acids long. The germline V gene encodes CDR1 SNHLY and CDR2 FYNNEI. The germline V and J ends were trimmed by 5 bases and 4 bases, with 14 bases remaining between them.

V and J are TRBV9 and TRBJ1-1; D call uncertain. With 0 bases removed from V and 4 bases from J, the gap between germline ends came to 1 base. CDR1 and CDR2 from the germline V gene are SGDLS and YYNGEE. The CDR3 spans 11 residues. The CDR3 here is CASSVVTEAFF. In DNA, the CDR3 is TGTGCCAGCAGCGTAGTCACTGAAGCTTTCTTT.

The CDR3 coding sequence is TGTGCCAGCTCACCACAGCGGGGGCCTATCAATGAGCAGTTCTTC. It codes for CASSPQRGPINEQFF. The genes are TRBV18 and TRBJ2-1; 8 bases are a match to TRBD2. The CDR3 length is 15 residues. After removal of 1 base from V and 6 bases from J, the junction contained 5 bases not matched to a gene. Per the germline V gene, CDR1 is KGHSH and CDR2 is LQKENI.

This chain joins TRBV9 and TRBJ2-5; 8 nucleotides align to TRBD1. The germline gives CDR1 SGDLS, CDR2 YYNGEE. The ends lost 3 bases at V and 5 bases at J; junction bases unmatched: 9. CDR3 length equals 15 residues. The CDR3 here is CASSASQGARETQYF. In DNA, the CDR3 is TGTGCCAGCAGCGCCAGCCAGGGGGCGCGGGAGACCCAGTACTTC.

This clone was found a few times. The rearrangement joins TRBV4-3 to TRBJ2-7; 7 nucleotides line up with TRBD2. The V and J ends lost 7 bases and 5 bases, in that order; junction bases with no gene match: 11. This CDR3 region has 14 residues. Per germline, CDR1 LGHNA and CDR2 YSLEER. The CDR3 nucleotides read TGCGCCAGCAATACGGGGGGAATGTTCCACGAGCAGTACGTC. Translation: CASNTGGMFHEQYV.

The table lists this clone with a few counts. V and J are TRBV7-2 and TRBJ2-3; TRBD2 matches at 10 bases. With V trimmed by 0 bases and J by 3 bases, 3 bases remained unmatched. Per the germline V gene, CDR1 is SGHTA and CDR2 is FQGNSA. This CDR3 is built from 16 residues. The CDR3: CASSLARLAGTDTQYF. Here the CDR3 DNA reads TGTGCCAGCAGCTTAGCGCGACTAGCGGGTACAGATACGCAGTATTTT. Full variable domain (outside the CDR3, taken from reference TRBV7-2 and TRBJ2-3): GAGVSQSPSNKVTEKGKDVELRCDPISGHTALYWYRQSLGQGLEFLIYFQGNSAPDKSGLPSDRFSAERTGGSVSTLTIQRTQQEDSAVYLCASSLARLAGTDTQYFGPGTRLTVL.

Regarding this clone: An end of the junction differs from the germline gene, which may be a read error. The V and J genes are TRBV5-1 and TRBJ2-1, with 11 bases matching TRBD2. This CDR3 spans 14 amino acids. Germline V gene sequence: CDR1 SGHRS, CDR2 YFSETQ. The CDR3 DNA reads TGCGACAGCAGGGGACTAGCGGATTACAATGAGCAGTTCTTC. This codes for CDSRGLADYNEQFF.

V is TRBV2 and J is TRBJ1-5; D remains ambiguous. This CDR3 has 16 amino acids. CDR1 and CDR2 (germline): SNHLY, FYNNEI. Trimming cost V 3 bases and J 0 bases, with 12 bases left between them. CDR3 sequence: CASSDRIIHSNQPQHF. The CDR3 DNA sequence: TGTGCCAGCAGTGATCGCATTATCCATAGCAATCAGCCCCAGCATTTT.

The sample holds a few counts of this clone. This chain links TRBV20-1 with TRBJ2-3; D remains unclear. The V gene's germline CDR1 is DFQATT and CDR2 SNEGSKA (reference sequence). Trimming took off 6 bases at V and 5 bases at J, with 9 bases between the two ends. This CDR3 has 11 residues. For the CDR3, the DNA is TGCAGTGCCCTTAGAGGAGATACGCAGTATTTT. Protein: CSALRGDTQYF.

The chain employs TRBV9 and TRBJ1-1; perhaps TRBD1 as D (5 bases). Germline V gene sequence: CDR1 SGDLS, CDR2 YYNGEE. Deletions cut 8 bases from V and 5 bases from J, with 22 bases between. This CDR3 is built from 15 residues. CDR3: CASTLDRDGATEAFF. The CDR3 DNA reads TGTGCCAGTACCTTAGACCGGGACGGGGCGACTGAAGCTTTCTTT.

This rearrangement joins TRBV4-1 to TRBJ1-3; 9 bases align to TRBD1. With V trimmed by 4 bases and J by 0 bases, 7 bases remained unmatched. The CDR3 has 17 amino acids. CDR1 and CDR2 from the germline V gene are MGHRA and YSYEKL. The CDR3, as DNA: TGCGCCAGCAGCCGTACCGGGACAGGGATCTCTGGAAACACCATATATTTT. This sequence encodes CASSRTGTGISGNTIYF.

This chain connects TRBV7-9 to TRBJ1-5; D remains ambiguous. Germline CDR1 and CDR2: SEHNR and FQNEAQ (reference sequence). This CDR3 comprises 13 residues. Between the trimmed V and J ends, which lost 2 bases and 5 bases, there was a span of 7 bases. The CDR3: CASSLQRDQPQHF. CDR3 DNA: TGTGCCAGCAGCTTACAGCGGGATCAGCCCCAGCATTTT. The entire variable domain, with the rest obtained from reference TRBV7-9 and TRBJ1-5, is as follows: DTGVSQNPRHKITKRGQNVTFRCDPISEHNRLYWYRQTLGQGPEFLTYFQNEAQLEKSRLLSDRFSAERPKGSFSTLEIQRTEQGDSAMYLCASSLQRDQPQHFGDGTRLSIL.

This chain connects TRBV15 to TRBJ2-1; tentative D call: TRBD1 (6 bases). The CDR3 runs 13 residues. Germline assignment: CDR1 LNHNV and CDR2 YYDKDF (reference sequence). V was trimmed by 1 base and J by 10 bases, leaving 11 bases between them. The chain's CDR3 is CATSRAPGTEQFF. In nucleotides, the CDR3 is TGTGCCACCAGCAGAGCTCCCGGGACAGAGCAGTTCTTC.

The CDR3 bases are TGTGCTTGGGGTAGGGAGAAACTGTTTTTT. It encodes CAWGREKLFF. The V gene is TRBV30, the J gene TRBJ1-4; D remains ambiguous. Germline V gene lookup returns CDR1 GTSNPN and CDR2 SVGIG (reference sequence). This CDR3 contains 10 residues.

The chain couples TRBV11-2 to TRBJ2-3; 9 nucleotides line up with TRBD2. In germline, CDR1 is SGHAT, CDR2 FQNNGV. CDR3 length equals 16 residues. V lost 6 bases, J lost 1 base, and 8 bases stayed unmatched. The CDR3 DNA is TGTGCCAGCAGGAAGATAGCGGGGGCCCGCACAGATACGCAGTATTTT. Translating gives CASRKIAGARTDTQYF.

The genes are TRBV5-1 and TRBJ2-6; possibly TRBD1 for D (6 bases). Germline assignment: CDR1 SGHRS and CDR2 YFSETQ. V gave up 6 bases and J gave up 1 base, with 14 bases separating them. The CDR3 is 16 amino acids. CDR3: CASKTGGTSGANVLTF. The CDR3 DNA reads TGCGCCAGCAAGACAGGTGGTACGTCTGGGGCCAACGTCCTGACTTTC.

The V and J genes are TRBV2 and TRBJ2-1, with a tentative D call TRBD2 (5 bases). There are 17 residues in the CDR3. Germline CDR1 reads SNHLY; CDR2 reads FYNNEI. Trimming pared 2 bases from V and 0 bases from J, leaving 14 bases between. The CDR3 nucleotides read TGTGCCAGCAGTGAATGGCCTAGCCGAAGCTCCTACAATGAGCAGTTCTTC. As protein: CASSEWPSRSSYNEQFF.